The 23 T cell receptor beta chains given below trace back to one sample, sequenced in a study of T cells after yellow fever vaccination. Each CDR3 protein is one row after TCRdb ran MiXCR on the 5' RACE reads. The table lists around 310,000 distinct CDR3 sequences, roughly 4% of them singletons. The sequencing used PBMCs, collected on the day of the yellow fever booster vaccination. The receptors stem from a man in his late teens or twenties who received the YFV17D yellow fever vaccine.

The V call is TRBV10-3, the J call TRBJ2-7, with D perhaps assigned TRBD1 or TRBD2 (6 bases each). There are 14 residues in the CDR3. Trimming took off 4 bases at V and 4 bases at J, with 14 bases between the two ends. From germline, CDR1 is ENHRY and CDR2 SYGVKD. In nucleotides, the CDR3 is TGTGCCATCAGTGGGGGTGGGGGGCGGTACGAGCAGTACTTC. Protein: CAISGGGGRYEQYF.

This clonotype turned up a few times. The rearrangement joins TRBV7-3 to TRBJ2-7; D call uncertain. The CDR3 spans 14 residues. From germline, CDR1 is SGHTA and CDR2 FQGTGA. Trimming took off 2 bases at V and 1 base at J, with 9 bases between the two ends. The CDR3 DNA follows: TGTGCCAGCAGCTTATACCCAGGTTCCTACGAGCAGTACGTC. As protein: CASSLYPGSYEQYV.

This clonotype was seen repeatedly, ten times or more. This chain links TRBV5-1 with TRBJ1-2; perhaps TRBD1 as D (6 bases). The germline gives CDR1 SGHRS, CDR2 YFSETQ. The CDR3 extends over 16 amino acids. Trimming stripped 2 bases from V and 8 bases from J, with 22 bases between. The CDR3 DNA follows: TGCGCCAGCAGCTTCGCCCCGACTATGCCCGGGGGCGGCTACACCTTC. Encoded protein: CASSFAPTMPGGGYTF.

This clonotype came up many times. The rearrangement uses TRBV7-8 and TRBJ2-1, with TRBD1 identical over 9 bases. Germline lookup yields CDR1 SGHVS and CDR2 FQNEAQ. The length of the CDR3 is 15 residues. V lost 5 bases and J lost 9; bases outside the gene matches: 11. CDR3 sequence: CASSTDRGRRGEQFF. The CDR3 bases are TGTGCCAGCAGCACGGACAGGGGCCGCCGGGGTGAGCAGTTCTTC.

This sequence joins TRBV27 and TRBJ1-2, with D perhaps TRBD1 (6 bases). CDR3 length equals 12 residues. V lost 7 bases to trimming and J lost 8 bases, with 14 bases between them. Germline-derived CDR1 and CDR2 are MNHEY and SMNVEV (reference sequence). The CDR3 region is CASMGGAGGYTF. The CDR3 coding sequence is TGTGCCAGCATGGGGGGCGCTGGGGGCTACACCTTC.

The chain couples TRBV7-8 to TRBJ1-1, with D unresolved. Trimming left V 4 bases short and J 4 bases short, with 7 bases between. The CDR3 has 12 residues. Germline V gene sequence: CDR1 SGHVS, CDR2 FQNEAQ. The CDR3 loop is CASSSSRTEAFF. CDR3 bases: TGTGCCAGCAGCTCCTCCCGCACTGAAGCTTTCTTT.

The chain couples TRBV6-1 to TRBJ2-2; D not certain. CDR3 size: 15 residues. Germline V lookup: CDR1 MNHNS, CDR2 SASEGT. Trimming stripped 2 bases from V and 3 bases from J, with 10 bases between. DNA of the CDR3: TGTGCCAGCAGTGAAATAAATGGGTACACCGGGGAGCTGTTTTTT. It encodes CASSEINGYTGELFF.

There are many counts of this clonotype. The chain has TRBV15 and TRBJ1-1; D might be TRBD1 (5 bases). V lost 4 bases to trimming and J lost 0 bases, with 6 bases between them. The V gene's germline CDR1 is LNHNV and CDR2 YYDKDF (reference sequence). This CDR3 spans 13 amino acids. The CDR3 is CATSTGLNTEAFF. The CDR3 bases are TGTGCCACCAGCACAGGGCTGAACACTGAAGCTTTCTTT.

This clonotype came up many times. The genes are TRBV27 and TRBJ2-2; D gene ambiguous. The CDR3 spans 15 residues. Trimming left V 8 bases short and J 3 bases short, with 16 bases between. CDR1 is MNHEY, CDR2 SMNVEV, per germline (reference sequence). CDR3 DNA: TGTGCCAGCCGCCCCCGACGGCCTTACACCGGGGAGCTGTTTTTT. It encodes CASRPRRPYTGELFF.

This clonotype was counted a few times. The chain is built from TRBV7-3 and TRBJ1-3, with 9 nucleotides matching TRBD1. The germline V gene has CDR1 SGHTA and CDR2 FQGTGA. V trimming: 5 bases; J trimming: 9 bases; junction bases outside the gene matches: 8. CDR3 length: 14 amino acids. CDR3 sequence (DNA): TGTGCCAGCAGCCCAGAGACAGGGGGTGGCACCATATATTTT. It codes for CASSPETGGGTIYF.

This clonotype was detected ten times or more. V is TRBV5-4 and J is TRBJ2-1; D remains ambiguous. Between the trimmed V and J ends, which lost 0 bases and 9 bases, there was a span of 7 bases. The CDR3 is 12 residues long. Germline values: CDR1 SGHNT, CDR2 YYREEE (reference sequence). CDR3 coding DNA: TGTGCCAGCAGCTTGGACAGTTTTGAGCAGTTCTTC. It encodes CASSLDSFEQFF. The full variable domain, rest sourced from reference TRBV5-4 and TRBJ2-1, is ETGVTQSPTHLIKTRGQQVTLRCSSQSGHNTVSWYQQALGQGPQFIFQYYREEENGRGNFPPRFSGLQFPNYSSELNVNALELDDSALYLCASSLDSFEQFFGPGTRLTVL.

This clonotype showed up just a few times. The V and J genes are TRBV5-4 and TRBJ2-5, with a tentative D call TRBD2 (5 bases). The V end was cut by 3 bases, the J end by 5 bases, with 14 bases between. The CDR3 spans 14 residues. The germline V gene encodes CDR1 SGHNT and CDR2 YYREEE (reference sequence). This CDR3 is CASSSPEGGETQYF. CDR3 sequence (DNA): TGTGCCAGCAGCTCCCCCGAGGGCGGGGAGACCCAGTACTTC.

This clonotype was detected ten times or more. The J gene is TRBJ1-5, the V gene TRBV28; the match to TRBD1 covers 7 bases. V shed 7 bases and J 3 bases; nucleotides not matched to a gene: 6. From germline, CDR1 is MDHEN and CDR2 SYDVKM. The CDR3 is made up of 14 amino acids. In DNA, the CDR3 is TGTGCCAGCAATCGGGACAGTCTCAATCAGCCCCAGCATTTT. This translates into CASNRDSLNQPQHF. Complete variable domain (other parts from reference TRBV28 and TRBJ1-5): DVKVTQSSRYLVKRTGEKVFLECVQDMDHENMFWYRQDPGLGLRLIYFSYDVKMKEKGDIPEGYSVSREKKERFSLILESASTNQTSMYLCASNRDSLNQPQHFGDGTRLSIL.

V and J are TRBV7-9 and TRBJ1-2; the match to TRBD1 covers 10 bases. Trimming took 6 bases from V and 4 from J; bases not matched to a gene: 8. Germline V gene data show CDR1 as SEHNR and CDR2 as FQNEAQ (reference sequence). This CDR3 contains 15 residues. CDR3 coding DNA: TGTGCCAGCAGTTCTCGACAGGGGGCGGGCTATGGCTACACCTTC. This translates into CASSSRQGAGYGYTF.

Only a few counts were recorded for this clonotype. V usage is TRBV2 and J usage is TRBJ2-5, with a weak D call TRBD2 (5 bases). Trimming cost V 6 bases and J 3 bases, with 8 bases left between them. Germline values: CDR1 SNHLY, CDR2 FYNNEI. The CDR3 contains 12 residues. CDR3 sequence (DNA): TGTGCCAGCAGGGGAGATAAAGAGACCCAGTACTTC. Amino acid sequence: CASRGDKETQYF.

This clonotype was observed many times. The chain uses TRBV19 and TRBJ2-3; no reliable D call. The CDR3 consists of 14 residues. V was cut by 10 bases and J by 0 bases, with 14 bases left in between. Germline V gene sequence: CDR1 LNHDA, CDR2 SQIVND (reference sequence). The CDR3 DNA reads TGTGCCATTGCGACTGAGGATAGCACAGATACGCAGTATTTT. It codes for CAIATEDSTDTQYF. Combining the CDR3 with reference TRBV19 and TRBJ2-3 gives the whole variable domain DGGITQSPKYLFRKEGQNVTLSCEQNLNHDAMYWYRQDPGQGLRLIYYSQIVNDFQKGDIAEGYSVSREKKESFPLTVTSAQKNPTAFYLCAIATEDSTDTQYFGPGTRLTVL.

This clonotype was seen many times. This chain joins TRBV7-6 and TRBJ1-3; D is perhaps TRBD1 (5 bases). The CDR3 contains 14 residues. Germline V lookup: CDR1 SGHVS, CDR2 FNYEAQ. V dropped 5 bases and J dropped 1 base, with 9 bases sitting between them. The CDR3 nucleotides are TGTGCCAGCAGCCCGTGGGGGTCTGGAAACACCATATATTTT. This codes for CASSPWGSGNTIYF.

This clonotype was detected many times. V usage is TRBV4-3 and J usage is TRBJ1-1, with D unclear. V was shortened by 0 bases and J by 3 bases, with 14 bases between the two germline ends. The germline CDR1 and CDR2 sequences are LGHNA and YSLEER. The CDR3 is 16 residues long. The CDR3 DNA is TGCGCCAGCAGCCAAGATATTGTGGCTTTTGACACTGAAGCTTTCTTT. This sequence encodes CASSQDIVAFDTEAFF.

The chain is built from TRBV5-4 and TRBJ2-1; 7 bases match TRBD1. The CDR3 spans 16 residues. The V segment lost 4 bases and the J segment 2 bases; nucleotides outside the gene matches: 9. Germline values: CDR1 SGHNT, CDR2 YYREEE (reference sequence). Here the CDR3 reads CASSPQETGTYNEQFF. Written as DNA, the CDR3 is TGTGCCAGCAGCCCACAGGAGACAGGGACCTACAATGAGCAGTTCTTC.

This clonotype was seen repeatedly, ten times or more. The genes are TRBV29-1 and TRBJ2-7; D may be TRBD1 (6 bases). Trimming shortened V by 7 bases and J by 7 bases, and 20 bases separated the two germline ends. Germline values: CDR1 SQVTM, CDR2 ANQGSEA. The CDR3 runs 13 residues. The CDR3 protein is CSAGDPTLGEQYV. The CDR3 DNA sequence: TGCAGCGCAGGGGACCCGACTTTAGGGGAGCAGTACGTC.

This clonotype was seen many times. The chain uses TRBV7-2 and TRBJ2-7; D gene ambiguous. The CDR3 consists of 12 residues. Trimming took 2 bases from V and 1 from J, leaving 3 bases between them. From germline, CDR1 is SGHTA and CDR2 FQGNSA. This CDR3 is CASSLPSYEQYF. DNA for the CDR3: TGTGCCAGCAGCTTACCTTCCTACGAGCAGTACTTC.

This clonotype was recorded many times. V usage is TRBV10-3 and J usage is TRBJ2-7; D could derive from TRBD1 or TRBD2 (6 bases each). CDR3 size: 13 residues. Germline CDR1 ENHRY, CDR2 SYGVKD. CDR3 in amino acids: CATRRDTGHRLYF. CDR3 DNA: TGTGCTACCCGGCGGGACACGGGGCACAGGCTGTACTTC.

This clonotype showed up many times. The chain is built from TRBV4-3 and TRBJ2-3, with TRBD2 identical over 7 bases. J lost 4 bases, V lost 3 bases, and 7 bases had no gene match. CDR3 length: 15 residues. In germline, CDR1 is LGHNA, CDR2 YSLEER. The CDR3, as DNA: TGCGCCAGCAGCCAGGGGGGGGGAAACCCAGATACGCAGTATTTT. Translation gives CASSQGGGNPDTQYF.